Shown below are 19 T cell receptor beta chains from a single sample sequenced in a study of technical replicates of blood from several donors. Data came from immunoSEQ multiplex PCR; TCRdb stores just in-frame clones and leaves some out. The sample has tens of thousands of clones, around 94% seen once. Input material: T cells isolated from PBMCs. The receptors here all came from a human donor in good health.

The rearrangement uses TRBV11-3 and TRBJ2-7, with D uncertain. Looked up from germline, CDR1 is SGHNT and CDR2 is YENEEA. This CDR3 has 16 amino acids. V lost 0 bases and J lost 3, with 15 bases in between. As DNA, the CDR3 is TGTGCCAGCAGCTTAGATCTTGTATTGGGCAGCTACGAGCAGTACTTC. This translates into CASSLDLVLGSYEQYF. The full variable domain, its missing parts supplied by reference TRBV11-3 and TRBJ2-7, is EAGVVQSPRYKIIEKKQPVAFWCNPISGHNTLYWYLQNLGQGPELLIRYENEEAVDDSQLPKDRFSAERLKGVDSTLKIQPAELGDSAVYLCASSLDLVLGSYEQYFGPGTRLTVT.

CDR3 sequence (DNA): TGTGCCAGCAGGTCTCAGCGGGAGGGGGATACGCAGTATTTT. Protein product: CASRSQREGDTQYF. The chain combines TRBV5-4 with TRBJ2-3, with 10 bases lining up with TRBD2. The CDR3 runs to 14 residues. J gave up 6 bases and V 5 bases, and 6 bases lay outside the gene matches. CDR1 SGHNT and CDR2 YYREEE come from the germline V gene (reference sequence).

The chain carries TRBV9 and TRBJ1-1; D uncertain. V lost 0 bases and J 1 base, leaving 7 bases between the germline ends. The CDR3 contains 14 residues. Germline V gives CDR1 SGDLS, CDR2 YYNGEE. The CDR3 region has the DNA TGTGCCAGCAGCGTAGTACAGCCGAACACTGAAGCTTTCTTT. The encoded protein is CASSVVQPNTEAFF.

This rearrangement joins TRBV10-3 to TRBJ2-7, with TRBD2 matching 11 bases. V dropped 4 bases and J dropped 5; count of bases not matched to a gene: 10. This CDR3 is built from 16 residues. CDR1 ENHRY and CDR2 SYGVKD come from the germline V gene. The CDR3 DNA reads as TGTGCCATCAGTGCGTTACTAGCGGGAGTAAGGAACGAGCAGTACTTC. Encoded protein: CAISALLAGVRNEQYF.

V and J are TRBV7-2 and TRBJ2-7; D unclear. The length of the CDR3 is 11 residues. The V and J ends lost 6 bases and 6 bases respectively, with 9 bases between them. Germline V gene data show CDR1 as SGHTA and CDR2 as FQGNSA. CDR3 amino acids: CASRRSTEQYF. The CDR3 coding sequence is TGTGCCAGCAGACGTAGCACCGAGCAGTACTTC.

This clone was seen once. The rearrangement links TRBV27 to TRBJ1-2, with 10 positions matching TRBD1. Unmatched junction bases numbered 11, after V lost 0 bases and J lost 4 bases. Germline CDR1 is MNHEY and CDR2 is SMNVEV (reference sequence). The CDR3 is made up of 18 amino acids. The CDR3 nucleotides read TGTGCCAGCAGTTTATCCGGGACAGGGGTTGGTCGGAGCTATGGCTACACCTTC. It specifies CASSLSGTGVGRSYGYTF.

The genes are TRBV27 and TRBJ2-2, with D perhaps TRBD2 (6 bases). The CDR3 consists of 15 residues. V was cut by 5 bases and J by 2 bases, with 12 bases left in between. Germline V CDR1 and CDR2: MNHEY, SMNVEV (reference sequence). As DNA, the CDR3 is TGTGCCAGCAGTCCGTCCGGGACTAACACCGGGGAGCTGTTTTTT. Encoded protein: CASSPSGTNTGELFF.

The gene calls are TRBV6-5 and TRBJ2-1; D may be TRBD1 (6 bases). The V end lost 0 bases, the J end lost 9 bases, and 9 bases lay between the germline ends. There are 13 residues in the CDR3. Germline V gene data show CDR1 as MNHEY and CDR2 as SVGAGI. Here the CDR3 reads CASSYSLQGEQFF. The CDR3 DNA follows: TGTGCCAGCAGTTACTCGCTACAGGGTGAGCAGTTCTTC.

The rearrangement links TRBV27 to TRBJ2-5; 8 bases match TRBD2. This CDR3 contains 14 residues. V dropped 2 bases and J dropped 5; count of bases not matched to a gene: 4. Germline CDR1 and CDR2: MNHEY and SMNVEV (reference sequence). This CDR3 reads CASSLSPGGETQYF. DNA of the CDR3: TGTGCCAGCAGTTTAAGCCCGGGGGGGGAGACCCAGTACTTC.

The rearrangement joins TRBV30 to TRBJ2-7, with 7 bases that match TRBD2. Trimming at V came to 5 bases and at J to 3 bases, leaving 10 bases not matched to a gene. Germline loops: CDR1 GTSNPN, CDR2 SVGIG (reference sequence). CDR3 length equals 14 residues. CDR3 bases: TGTGCCTGGGGGAGGGAAACTTCAATCTACGAGCAGTACTTC. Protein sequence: CAWGRETSIYEQYF.

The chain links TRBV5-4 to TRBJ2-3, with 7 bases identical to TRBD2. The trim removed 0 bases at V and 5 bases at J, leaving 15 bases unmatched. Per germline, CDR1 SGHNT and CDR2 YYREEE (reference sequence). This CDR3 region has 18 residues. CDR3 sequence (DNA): TGTGCCAGCAGCTTGGCCGAGTGGAGCGGGACTGCTCGAGATACGCAGTATTTT. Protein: CASSLAEWSGTARDTQYF.

CDR3 DNA: TGTGCCTGGAGTGTCTACAGGGGTGGCTACACCTTC. Its translation is CAWSVYRGGYTF. The rearrangement uses TRBV30 and TRBJ1-2, with TRBD1 identical over 7 bases. This CDR3 comprises 12 residues. CDR1 GTSNPN and CDR2 SVGIG come from the germline V gene (reference sequence). V lost 0 bases to trimming and J lost 7 bases; unmatched junction nucleotides: 2. The variable domain in full, with the rest retrieved from reference TRBV30 and TRBJ1-2, is SQTIHQWPATLVQPVGSPLSLECTVEGTSNPNLYWYRQAAGRGLQLLFYSVGIGQISSEVPQNLSASRPQDRQFILSSKKLLLSDSGFYLCAWSVYRGGYTFGSGTRLTVV.

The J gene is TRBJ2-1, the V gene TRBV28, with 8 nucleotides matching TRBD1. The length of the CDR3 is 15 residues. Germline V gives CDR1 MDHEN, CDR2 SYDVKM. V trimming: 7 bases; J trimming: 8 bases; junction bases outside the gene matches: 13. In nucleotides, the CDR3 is TGTGCCAGCACTCCAGAAGGACAGGGAAAGGATGAGCAGTTCTTC. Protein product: CASTPEGQGKDEQFF.

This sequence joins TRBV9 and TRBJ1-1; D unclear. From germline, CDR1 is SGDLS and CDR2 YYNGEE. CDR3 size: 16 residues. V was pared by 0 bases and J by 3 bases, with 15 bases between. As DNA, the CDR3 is TGTGCCAGCAGCGTAGGTGGTTTCCCCGGGGACACTGAAGCTTTCTTT. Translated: CASSVGGFPGDTEAFF.

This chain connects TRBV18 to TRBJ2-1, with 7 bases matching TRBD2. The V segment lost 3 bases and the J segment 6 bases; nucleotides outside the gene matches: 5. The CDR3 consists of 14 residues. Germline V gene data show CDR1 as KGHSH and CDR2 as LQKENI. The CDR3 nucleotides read TGTGCCAGCTCACCTGGGCGGGAGTCCAATGAGCAGTTCTTC. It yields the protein CASSPGRESNEQFF.

In nucleotides, the CDR3 is TGTGCCAGCAGCTCCCCCGCGCAGGGCCCGGGGAACACTGAAGCTTTCTTT. As protein: CASSSPAQGPGNTEAFF. The chain couples TRBV7-3 to TRBJ1-1; TRBD1 might be the D (5 bases). The CDR3 covers 17 residues. V lost 4 bases to trimming and J lost 1 base, with 19 bases between them. CDR1 is SGHTA and CDR2 is FQGTGA in the germline V gene.

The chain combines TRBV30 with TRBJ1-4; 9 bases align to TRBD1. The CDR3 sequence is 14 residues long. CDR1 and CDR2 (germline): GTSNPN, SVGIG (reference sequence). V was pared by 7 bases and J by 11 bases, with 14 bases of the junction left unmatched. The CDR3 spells CALGTGRVSGKLFF. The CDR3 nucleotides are TGTGCCTTGGGGACAGGGCGCGTGTCTGGGAAACTGTTTTTT.

This CDR3 reads CSVEVRAGGYEQYF. For the CDR3, the DNA is TGCAGCGTTGAAGTTAGGGCAGGGGGCTACGAGCAGTACTTC. J is TRBJ2-7 and V is TRBV29-1; 7 nucleotides line up with TRBD1. Germline V CDR1 and CDR2: SQVTM, ANQGSEA. This CDR3 is 14 amino acids long. Trimming cost V 1 base and J 3 bases; bases outside gene matches: 6.

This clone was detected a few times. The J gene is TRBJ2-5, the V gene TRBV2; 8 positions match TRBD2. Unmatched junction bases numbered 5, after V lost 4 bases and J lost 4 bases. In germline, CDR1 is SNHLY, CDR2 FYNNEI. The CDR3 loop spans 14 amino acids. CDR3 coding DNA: TGTGCCAGCAGTGTATCGCTAGCGGGAGAGACCCAGTACTTC. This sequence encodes CASSVSLAGETQYF. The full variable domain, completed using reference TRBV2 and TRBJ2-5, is EPEVTQTPSHQVTQMGQEVILRCVPISNHLYFYWYRQILGQKVEFLVSFYNNEISEKSEIFDDQFSVERPDGSNFTLKIRSTKLEDSAMYFCASSVSLAGETQYFGPGTRLLVL.